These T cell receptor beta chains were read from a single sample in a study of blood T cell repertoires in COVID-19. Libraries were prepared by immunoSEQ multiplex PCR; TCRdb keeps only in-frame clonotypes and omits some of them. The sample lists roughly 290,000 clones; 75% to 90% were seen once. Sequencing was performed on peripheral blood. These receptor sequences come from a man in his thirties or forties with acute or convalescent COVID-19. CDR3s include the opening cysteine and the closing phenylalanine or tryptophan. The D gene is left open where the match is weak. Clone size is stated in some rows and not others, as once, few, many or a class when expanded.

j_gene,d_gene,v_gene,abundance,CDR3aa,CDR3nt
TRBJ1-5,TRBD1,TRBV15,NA,CATSMTGGNQPQHF,TGTGCCACCAGCATGACAGGGGGCAATCAGCCCCAGCATTTT
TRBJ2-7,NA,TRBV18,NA,CASSPGGLTVNEQYF,TGTGCCAGCTCACCAGGCGGACTAACCGTCAACGAGCAGTACTTC
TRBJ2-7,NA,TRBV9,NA,CASSVAGPSYEQYF,TGTGCCAGCAGCGTGGCTGGGCCTTCCTACGAGCAGTACTTC
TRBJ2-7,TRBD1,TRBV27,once,CASSSPQGQGPYEQYF,TGTGCCAGCAGTTCCCCGCAGGGACAGGGGCCCTACGAGCAGTACTTC
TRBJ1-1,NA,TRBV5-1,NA,CASSLGRLHGRGNTEAFF,TGCGCCAGCAGCTTGGGCCGTCTTCACGGCAGGGGCAACACTGAAGCTTTCTTT
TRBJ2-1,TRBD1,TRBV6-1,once,CASSADPGQGRGYEQFF,TGTGCCAGCAGTGCCGATCCTGGACAGGGGCGCGGCTATGAGCAGTTCTTC
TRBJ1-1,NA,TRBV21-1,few,CASSTRDRGNTEAFF,TGTGCCAGCAGCACCAGGGACAGGGGGAACACTGAAGCTTTCTTT
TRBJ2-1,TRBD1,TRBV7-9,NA,CASSPWTGNEQFF,TGTGCCAGCAGCCCATGGACAGGCAATGAGCAGTTCTTC
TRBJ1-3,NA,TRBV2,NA,CASSRSGNTIYF,TGTGCCAGCAGCCGCTCTGGAAACACCATATATTTT
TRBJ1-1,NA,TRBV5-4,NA,CASSSLGRRNTEAFF,TGTGCCAGCAGCTCACTAGGACGGAGGAACACTGAAGCTTTCTTT
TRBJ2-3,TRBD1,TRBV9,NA,CASGRTGGTDTQYF,TGTGCCAGCGGGCGGACAGGTGGCACAGATACGCAGTATTTT
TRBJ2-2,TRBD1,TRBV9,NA,CASSAERTGGTGELFF,TGTGCCAGCAGCGCTGAAAGGACAGGCGGCACCGGGGAGCTGTTTTTT
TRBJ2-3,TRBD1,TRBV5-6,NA,CATSRLTGGLGDTQYF,TGTGCCACCTCGAGGTTAACAGGGGGCTTGGGAGATACGCAGTATTTT
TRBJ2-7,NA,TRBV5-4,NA,CASSPSSQGYEQYF,TGTGCCAGCAGTCCTTCATCTCAGGGCTACGAGCAGTACTTC
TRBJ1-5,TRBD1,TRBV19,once,CASSNRDRNQPQHF,TGTGCCAGTAGTAACCGGGACAGGAATCAGCCCCAGCATTTT
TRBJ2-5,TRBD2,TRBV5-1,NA,CASRDSSGLYQETQYF,TGCGCCAGCAGGGACTCTAGCGGACTGTACCAAGAGACCCAGTACTTC
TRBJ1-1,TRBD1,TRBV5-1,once,CASSSTGGGNTEAFF,TGCGCCAGCAGCTCAACAGGGGGCGGGAACACTGAAGCTTTCTTT